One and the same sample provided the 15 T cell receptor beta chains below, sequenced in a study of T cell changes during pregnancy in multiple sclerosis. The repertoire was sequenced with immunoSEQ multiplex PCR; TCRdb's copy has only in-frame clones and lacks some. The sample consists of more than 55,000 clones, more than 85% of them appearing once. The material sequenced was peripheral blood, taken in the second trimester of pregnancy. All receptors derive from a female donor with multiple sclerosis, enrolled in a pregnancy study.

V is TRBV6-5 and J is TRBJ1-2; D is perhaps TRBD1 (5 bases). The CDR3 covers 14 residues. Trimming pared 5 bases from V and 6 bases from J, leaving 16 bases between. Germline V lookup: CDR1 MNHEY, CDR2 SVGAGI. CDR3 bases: TGTGCCAGCAGTCACCCAGGGTTTCAGGATGGCTACACCTTC. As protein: CASSHPGFQDGYTF.

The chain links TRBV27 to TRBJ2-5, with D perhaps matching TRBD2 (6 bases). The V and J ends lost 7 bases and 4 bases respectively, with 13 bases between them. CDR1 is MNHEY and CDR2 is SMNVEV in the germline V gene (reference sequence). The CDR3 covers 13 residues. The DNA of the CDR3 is TGTGCCAGCACCATGGCAGCGGGAGAGACCCAGTACTTC. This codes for CASTMAAGETQYF.

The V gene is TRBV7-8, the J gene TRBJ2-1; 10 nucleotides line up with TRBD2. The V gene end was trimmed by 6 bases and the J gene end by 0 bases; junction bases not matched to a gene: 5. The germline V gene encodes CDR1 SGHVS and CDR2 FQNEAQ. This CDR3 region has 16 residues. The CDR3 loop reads CASRPASGSSYNEQFF. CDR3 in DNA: TGTGCCAGCAGACCAGCTAGCGGGAGCTCCTACAATGAGCAGTTCTTC.

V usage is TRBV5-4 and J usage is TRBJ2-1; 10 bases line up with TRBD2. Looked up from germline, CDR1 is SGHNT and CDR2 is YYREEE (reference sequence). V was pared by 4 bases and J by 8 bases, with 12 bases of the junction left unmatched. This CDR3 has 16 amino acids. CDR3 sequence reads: CASSSVGTSVIHEQFF. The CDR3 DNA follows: TGTGCCAGCAGCAGTGTGGGGACTAGCGTAATCCATGAGCAGTTCTTC.

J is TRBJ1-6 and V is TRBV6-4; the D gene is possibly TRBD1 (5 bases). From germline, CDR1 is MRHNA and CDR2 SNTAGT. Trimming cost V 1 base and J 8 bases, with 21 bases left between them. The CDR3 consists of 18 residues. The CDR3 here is CASSDFGHTPPIYSPLHF. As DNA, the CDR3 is TGTGCCAGCAGTGACTTCGGACACACTCCCCCTATTTATTCACCCCTCCACTTT.

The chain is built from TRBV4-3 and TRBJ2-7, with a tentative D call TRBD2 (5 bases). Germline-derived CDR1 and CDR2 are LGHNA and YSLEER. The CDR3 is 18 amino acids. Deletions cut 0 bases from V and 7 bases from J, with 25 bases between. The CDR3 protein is CASSQDLGGLTAVDEQYF. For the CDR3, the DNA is TGCGCCAGCAGCCAAGATCTTGGAGGACTCACCGCCGTGGATGAGCAGTACTTC.

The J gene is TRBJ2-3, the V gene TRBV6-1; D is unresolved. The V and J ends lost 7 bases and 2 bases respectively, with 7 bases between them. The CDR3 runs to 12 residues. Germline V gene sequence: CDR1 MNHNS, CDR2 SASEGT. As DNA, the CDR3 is TGTGCCAGCACCGGTGACACAGATACGCAGTATTTT. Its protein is CASTGDTDTQYF.

The CDR3 is CASSAHLLAGPSNEQFF. The CDR3 DNA sequence: TGTGCCAGCAGCGCGCACCTGTTAGCGGGTCCTAGTAATGAGCAGTTCTTC. The gene calls are TRBV9 and TRBJ2-1; 7 bases fit TRBD2. The CDR3 has 17 residues. Germline-derived CDR1 and CDR2 are SGDLS and YYNGEE. V lost 3 bases, J lost 7 bases, and 16 bases stayed unmatched.

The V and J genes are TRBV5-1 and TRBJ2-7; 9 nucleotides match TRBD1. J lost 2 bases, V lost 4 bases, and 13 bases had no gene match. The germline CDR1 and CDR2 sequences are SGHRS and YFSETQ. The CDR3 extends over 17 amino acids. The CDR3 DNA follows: TGCGCCAGCAGCGTAACGCCCCGGGACAGGGACCCCTACGAGCAGTACTTC. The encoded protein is CASSVTPRDRDPYEQYF.

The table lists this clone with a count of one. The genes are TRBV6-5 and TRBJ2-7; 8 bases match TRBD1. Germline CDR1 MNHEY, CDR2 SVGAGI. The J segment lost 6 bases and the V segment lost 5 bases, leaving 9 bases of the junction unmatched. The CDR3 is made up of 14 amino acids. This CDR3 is CASSLRTGLAEQYF. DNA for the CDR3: TGTGCCAGCAGTCTCCGGACAGGGCTGGCCGAGCAGTACTTC.

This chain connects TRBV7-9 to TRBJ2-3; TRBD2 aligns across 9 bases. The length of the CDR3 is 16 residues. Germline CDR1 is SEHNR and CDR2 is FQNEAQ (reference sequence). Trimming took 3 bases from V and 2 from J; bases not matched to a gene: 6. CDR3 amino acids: CASSLRGGDPTDTQYF. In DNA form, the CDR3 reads TGTGCCAGCAGCTTGCGCGGGGGGGACCCCACAGATACGCAGTATTTT.

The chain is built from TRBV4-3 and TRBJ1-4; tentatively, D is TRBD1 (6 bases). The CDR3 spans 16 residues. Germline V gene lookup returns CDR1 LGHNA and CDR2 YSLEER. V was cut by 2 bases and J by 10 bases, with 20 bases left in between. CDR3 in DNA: TGCGCCAGCAGCCAACATACAGGGAATCGGCGCAGAAAACTGTTTTTT. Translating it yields CASSQHTGNRRRKLFF.

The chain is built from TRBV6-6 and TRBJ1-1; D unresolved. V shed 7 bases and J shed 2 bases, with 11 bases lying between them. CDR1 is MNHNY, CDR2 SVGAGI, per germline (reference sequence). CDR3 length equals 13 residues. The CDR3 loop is CASTRSLNTEAFF. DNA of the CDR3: TGTGCCAGCACGAGAAGCCTCAACACTGAAGCTTTCTTT.

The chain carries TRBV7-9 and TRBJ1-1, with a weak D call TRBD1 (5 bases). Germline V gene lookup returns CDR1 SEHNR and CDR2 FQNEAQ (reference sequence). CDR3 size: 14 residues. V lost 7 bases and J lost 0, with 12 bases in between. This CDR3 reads CASNVGGMNTEAFF. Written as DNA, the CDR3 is TGTGCCAGCAACGTGGGGGGTATGAACACTGAAGCTTTCTTT.

The CDR3 reads CASQGDSNRNEQFF. The CDR3 DNA reads as TGTGCCAGCCAGGGGGACTCCAACCGGAATGAGCAGTTCTTC. The chain uses TRBV18 and TRBJ2-1, with D possibly matching TRBD1 (7 bases). Trimming left V 8 bases short and J 7 bases short, with 18 bases between. The CDR3 extends over 14 amino acids. Germline lookup yields CDR1 KGHSH and CDR2 LQKENI.